The entry below gives a single T cell receptor (beta chain) sequence along with its context. Its target is unknown. This entry belongs to a study of cytomegalovirus exposure and HLA in healthy donors. Study background: When about 400 donors were genotyped, roughly 82% of them were found to fall in the Caucasian-associated ancestry cluster.

Study results and caveats: There were reportedly fewer N-insertions in an Asian-associated ancestry cluster than the approximately 600-donor mean, in a later analysis. Previously analyzed data showed that most TCR beta V segments were productive at a frequency of about 87% or about 30%.

The germline gives CDR1 SQVTM, CDR2 ANQGSEA. This CDR3 spans 12 amino acids. V lost 7 bases, J lost 2 bases, and 9 bases lay in between. This PCR relied on a set of 60 Vbeta primers and 13 Jbeta primers. Measured with immunoSEQ multiplex PCR; TCRdb has only the in-frame clones, and not every one. This sample has about 190,000 clones; about four fifths occur once, and the top ten carry approximately 5.4%. This chain joins TRBV29-1 and TRBJ1-3; weak D call: TRBD1 (5 bases). The receptor's source is a woman in her thirties in good health and CMV-seropositive. The sample was PBMCs. The DNA of the CDR3 is TGCAGCGCGGACACGCCTGGAAACACCATATATTTT. As protein: CSADTPGNTIYF. Looking up the rest from reference TRBV29-1 and TRBJ1-3 gives the full variable domain: SAVISQKPSRDICQRGTSLTIQCQVDSQVTMMFWYRQQPGQSLTLIATANQGSEATYESGFVIDKFPISRPNLTFSTLTVSNMSPEDSSIYLCSADTPGNTIYFGEGSWLTVV.